Presented here are 21 T cell receptor beta chains from one specimen sequenced in a study of cytotoxic CD8 clonotypes in ibrutinib-treated CLL. Produced via immunoSEQ multiplex PCR; TCRdb's table is partial and in-frame only. The table has about 200,000 clones, roughly three quarters seen once. The source material was PBMCs, sampled after 12 months of ibrutinib treatment. The receptors shown here come from a human donor with chronic lymphocytic leukemia.

This chain uses TRBV5-1 with TRBJ2-7; 15 bases line up with TRBD2. Trimming removed 3 bases from V and 1 base from J; junction bases left unmatched: 8. The CDR3 contains 18 residues. Per germline, CDR1 SGHRS and CDR2 YFSETQ. CDR3 sequence: CASSSPGLAGGWSYEQYF. DNA for the CDR3: TGCGCCAGCAGCTCCCCCGGACTAGCGGGAGGGTGGTCCTACGAGCAGTACTTC.

This chain uses TRBV7-3 with TRBJ2-1; the D gene is possibly TRBD2 (7 bases). V dropped 5 bases and J dropped 7 bases, with 21 bases sitting between them. This CDR3 has 16 residues. CDR1 is SGHTA, CDR2 FQGTGA, per germline. CDR3 bases: TGTGCCAGCAGCCCCGTCAGTGGGGGGGCCGGGAATGAGCAGTTCTTC. It specifies CASSPVSGGAGNEQFF.

V gene TRBV7-9 combines with J gene TRBJ1-2; D uncertain. V lost 2 bases, J lost 3 bases, and 10 bases lay in between. The CDR3 loop spans 14 amino acids. CDR1 is SEHNR and CDR2 is FQNEAQ in the germline V gene (reference sequence). The CDR3 DNA follows: TGTGCCAGCAGCTTATGGGGTGTCGACTATGGCTACACCTTC. Encoded protein: CASSLWGVDYGYTF.

This chain uses TRBV4-1 with TRBJ2-2; TRBD2 agrees at 12 bases. V shed 0 bases and J 6 bases; nucleotides not matched to a gene: 8. The CDR3 totals 18 residues. Germline V gives CDR1 MGHRA, CDR2 YSYEKL. CDR3 DNA sequence: TGCGCCAGCAGCCAAGATAGTTCACTAGCGGGAGGCCCCGGGGAGCTGTTTTTT. It codes for CASSQDSSLAGGPGELFF.

The rearrangement links TRBV11-2 to TRBJ2-7; 8 positions match TRBD2. V lost 0 bases and J lost 3; bases outside the gene matches: 7. The CDR3 length is 16 residues. From germline, CDR1 is SGHAT and CDR2 FQNNGV. The CDR3 nucleotides are TGTGCCAGCAGCTTAGATTGGGCGGGAGGTAGCTACGAGCAGTACTTC. As protein: CASSLDWAGGSYEQYF.

This clone was picked up one time. V and J are TRBV18 and TRBJ2-5, with D possibly TRBD1 on 5 matching bases. V shed 5 bases and J shed 5 bases, with 9 bases lying between them. Germline V gene lookup returns CDR1 KGHSH and CDR2 LQKENI. The length of the CDR3 is 12 residues. CDR3 coding DNA: TGTGCCAGCTCATCAGGGCCGGAGACCCAGTACTTC. It is translated as CASSSGPETQYF.

This chain uses TRBV5-1 with TRBJ2-3; 8 positions agree with TRBD1. With 0 bases clipped from V and 2 bases from J, the junction kept 2 bases outside the gene matches. This CDR3 has 15 residues. Germline V gene lookup returns CDR1 SGHRS and CDR2 YFSETQ. This chain's CDR3 is CASSLGDRITDTQYF. DNA for the CDR3: TGCGCCAGCAGCTTGGGGGACAGGATCACAGATACGCAGTATTTT.

This rearrangement joins TRBV5-6 to TRBJ2-7; 7 nucleotides line up with TRBD1. From germline, CDR1 is SGHDT and CDR2 YYEEEE. The CDR3 is made up of 14 amino acids. V lost 0 bases and J lost 4; bases outside the gene matches: 4. The CDR3 protein is CASSLAGTDYEQYF. Written as DNA, the CDR3 is TGTGCCAGCAGCTTGGCCGGGACAGATTACGAGCAGTACTTC. Full variable domain (outside the CDR3, taken from reference TRBV5-6 and TRBJ2-7): DAGVTQSPTHLIKTRGQQVTLRCSPKSGHDTVSWYQQALGQGPQFIFQYYEEEERQRGNFPDRFSGHQFPNYSSELNVNALLLGDSALYLCASSLAGTDYEQYFGPGTRLTVT.

The J gene is TRBJ2-7, the V gene TRBV6-1; D perhaps matches TRBD2 (5 bases). CDR1 MNHNS and CDR2 SASEGT come from the germline V gene. Trimming took off 3 bases at V and 1 base at J, with 13 bases between the two ends. CDR3 size: 15 residues. The CDR3 spells CASSDPAGSSYEQYF. CDR3 DNA: TGTGCCAGCAGTGACCCCGCGGGCAGTTCCTACGAGCAGTACTTC.

The chain combines TRBV28 with TRBJ2-1; D might be TRBD1 or TRBD2, each matching 6 bases. Per the germline V gene, CDR1 is MDHEN and CDR2 is SYDVKM. Trimming cost V 5 bases and J 4 bases, with 21 bases left between them. The CDR3 runs 17 residues. The CDR3 DNA reads as TGTGCCAGCAGTCCCCCCATGGCAGGGGACTTATACAATGAGCAGTTCTTC. This sequence encodes CASSPPMAGDLYNEQFF.

The chain uses TRBV4-1 and TRBJ1-2; no definite D call. CDR3 length: 16 amino acids. Germline V CDR1 and CDR2: MGHRA, YSYEKL. V lost 4 bases and J lost 4, with 19 bases in between. The CDR3 is CASSLRMDYLGYGYTF. The DNA of the CDR3 is TGCGCCAGCAGCCTTAGGATGGACTACTTGGGCTATGGCTACACCTTC.

The V gene is TRBV5-6, the J gene TRBJ2-7, with 8 bases fitting TRBD1. V was pared by 4 bases and J by 2 bases, with 5 bases of the junction left unmatched. The CDR3 runs 14 residues. The V gene's germline CDR1 is SGHDT and CDR2 YYEEEE. CDR3 sequence reads: CASSPGTGTYEQYF. In DNA, the CDR3 is TGTGCCAGCAGCCCGGGGACAGGAACCTACGAGCAGTACTTC.

This clone has only one observation. The chain employs TRBV7-9 and TRBJ1-1; D unresolved. The germline V and J ends were trimmed by 8 bases and 4 bases, with 8 bases remaining between them. Germline V gives CDR1 SEHNR, CDR2 FQNEAQ (reference sequence). The CDR3 has 11 amino acids. Here the CDR3 reads CASELGTEAFF. The CDR3 DNA sequence: TGTGCCAGCGAATTAGGCACTGAAGCTTTCTTT.

The chain couples TRBV5-1 to TRBJ2-3; D not certain. V gave up 0 bases and J gave up 0 bases, with 8 bases separating them. Per the germline V gene, CDR1 is SGHRS and CDR2 is YFSETQ. This CDR3 has 15 residues. The CDR3 coding sequence is TGCGCCAGCAGCTTGGAGGACGGGAGCACAGATACGCAGTATTTT. This gives the protein CASSLEDGSTDTQYF.

The chain uses TRBV27 and TRBJ2-2; D perhaps matches TRBD2 (5 bases). With 2 bases removed from V and 1 base from J, the gap between germline ends came to 11 bases. Germline CDR1 reads MNHEY; CDR2 reads SMNVEV (reference sequence). CDR3 length: 16 amino acids. The CDR3 loop reads CASSLIATLNTGELFF. Written as DNA, the CDR3 is TGTGCCAGCAGTTTAATAGCGACGTTGAACACCGGGGAGCTGTTTTTT.

The chain links TRBV5-1 to TRBJ2-7; the match to TRBD1 covers 9 bases. Per the germline V gene, CDR1 is SGHRS and CDR2 is YFSETQ. The CDR3 sequence is 15 residues long. V shed 2 bases and J 6 bases; nucleotides not matched to a gene: 9. As DNA, the CDR3 is TGCGCCAGCAGCTTCTCCCCGGGACAGGGTCGCGAGCAGTACTTC. Translation: CASSFSPGQGREQYF.

At least ten counts were recorded for this clone. The CDR3 coding sequence is TGTGCCAGTAGTATAGATCCCGACAGGGTACAGCCCCAGCATTTT. Translated, it gives CASSIDPDRVQPQHF. The J gene is TRBJ1-5, the V gene TRBV19, with 7 nucleotides matching TRBD1. J was trimmed by 7 bases and V by 0 bases; bases with no gene match: 6. Germline V lookup: CDR1 LNHDA, CDR2 SQIVND (reference sequence). The CDR3 has 15 residues. Using reference TRBV19 and TRBJ1-5 for the parts outside the CDR3, the full variable domain is DGGITQSPKYLFRKEGQNVTLSCEQNLNHDAMYWYRQDPGQGLRLIYYSQIVNDFQKGDIAEGYSVSREKKESFPLTVTSAQKNPTAFYLCASSIDPDRVQPQHFGDGTRLSIL.

V usage is TRBV5-4 and J usage is TRBJ1-2; weak D call: TRBD1 (5 bases). The CDR3 is 14 residues long. V dropped 0 bases and J dropped 3 bases, with 9 bases sitting between them. Germline CDR1 and CDR2: SGHNT and YYREEE (reference sequence). CDR3 sequence (DNA): TGTGCCAGCAGCTTGGGGGGACGGGACTATGGCTACACCTTC. It encodes CASSLGGRDYGYTF.

The V gene is TRBV7-9, the J gene TRBJ2-6; the D is unclear. The ends were cut back, 2 bases at V and 3 bases at J, with 5 bases in the middle. The CDR3 length is 14 residues. Germline values: CDR1 SEHNR, CDR2 FQNEAQ (reference sequence). The CDR3 spells CASSLRDGANVLTF. For the CDR3, the DNA is TGTGCCAGCAGCTTAAGGGATGGGGCCAACGTCCTGACTTTC. Together with reference TRBV7-9 and TRBJ2-6, the CDR3 gives the full variable domain: DTGVSQNPRHKITKRGQNVTFRCDPISEHNRLYWYRQTLGQGPEFLTYFQNEAQLEKSRLLSDRFSAERPKGSFSTLEIQRTEQGDSAMYLCASSLRDGANVLTFGAGSRLTVL.

The V and J genes are TRBV13 and TRBJ1-6; a possible D gene is TRBD1 (6 bases). V was trimmed by 8 bases and J by 9 bases, leaving 20 bases between them. The CDR3 length is 15 residues. Germline values: CDR1 PRHDT, CDR2 FYEKMQ (reference sequence). This CDR3 reads CASAPSEGGGSPLHF. CDR3 DNA sequence: TGTGCCAGCGCACCCTCTGAGGGGGGTGGTTCACCCCTCCACTTT.

The chain recombines TRBV6-5 with TRBJ2-3; D is unresolved. Trimming removed 6 bases at V and 2 bases at J, with 9 bases between. Germline values: CDR1 MNHEY, CDR2 SVGAGI. This CDR3 region has 13 residues. CDR3 region: CASRVLYTDTQYF. The CDR3 DNA is TGTGCCAGCAGAGTGTTATACACAGATACGCAGTATTTT.